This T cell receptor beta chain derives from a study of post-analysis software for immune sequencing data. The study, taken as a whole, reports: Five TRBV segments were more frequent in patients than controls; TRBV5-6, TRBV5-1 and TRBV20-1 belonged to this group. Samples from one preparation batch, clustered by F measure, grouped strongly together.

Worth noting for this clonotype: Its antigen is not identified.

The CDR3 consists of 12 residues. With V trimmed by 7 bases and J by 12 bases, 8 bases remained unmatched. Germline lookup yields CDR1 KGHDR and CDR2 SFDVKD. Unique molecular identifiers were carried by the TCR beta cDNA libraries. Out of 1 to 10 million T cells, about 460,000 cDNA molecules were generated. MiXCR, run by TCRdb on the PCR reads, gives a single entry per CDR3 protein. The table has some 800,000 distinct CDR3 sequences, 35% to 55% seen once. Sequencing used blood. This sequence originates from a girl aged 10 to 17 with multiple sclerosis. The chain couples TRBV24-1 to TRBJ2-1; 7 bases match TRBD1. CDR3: CATSERDRTQFF. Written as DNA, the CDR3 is TGTGCCACCAGCGAACGGGACAGAACGCAGTTCTTC.